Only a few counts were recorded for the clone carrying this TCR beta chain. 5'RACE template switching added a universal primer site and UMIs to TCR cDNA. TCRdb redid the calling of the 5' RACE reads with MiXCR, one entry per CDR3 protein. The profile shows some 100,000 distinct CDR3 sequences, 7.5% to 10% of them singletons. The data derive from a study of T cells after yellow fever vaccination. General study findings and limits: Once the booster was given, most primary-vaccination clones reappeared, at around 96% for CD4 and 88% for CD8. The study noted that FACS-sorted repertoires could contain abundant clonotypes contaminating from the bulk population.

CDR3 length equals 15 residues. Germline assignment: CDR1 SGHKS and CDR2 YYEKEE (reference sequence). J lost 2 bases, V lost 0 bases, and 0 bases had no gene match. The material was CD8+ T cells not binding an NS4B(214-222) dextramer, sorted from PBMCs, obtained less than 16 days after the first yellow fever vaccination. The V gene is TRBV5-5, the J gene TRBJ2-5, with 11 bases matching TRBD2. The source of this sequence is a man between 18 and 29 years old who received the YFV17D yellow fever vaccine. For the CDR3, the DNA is TGTGCCAGCAGCTTGGGACTAGCGGGGCAAGAGACCCAGTACTTC. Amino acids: CASSLGLAGQETQYF.